This TCR beta chain came from a study of blood T cell repertoires in COVID-19. Study-level background: Sites across the United States, Italy and Spain contributed samples from acute and convalescent COVID-19.

In the original analysis: Cell counts per sample came from amplifying reference gene primers. The table came from immunoSEQ multiplex PCR; TCRdb's copy has only in-frame clones and leaves some out. V, J and clone size were drawn from that table, and D and trimming were deduced from the DNA. The sample shows 250,000 to 350,000 clones, about 90% of them seen only once. The CDR3 is 13 residues long. Trimming took off 5 bases at V and 5 bases at J, with 12 bases between the two ends. This TCR derives from a woman in her twenties or thirties who had recovered from COVID-19. Sequencing input: peripheral blood. This chain connects TRBV12-3 or TRBV12-4 to TRBJ1-1; D is possibly TRBD1 (5 bases). Here the CDR3 reads CASSIQGLTEAFF. The CDR3 DNA reads as TGTGCCAGCAGTATTCAGGGTCTGACTGAAGCTTTCTTT.